A single sample is the source of the 18 T cell receptor beta chains below, sequenced in a study of blood T cells in healthy people across ages. A second PCR of 7 to 11 cycles used a sample-barcoded 5' primer and a J-beta primer mix. TCRdb redid the calling of the 5' RACE reads with MiXCR, one entry per CDR3 protein. Altogether about a million distinct CDR3 sequences are present, 45% to 50% being singletons, with the ten largest covering 13%. The sequenced material came from blood. The receptors shown here come from a man aged 25 to 45 in good health.

Note on this clonotype: Just one base apart from a much larger clone, this may be a read error. The DNA of the CDR3 is TGCGGCGCAAATAGCGGGGGACTTCGTGAGCAGTTCTTC. This gives the protein CGANSGGLREQFF. The J gene is TRBJ2-1, the V gene TRBV29-1; 9 bases line up with TRBD2. The germline CDR1 and CDR2 sequences are SQVTM and ANQGSEA. This CDR3 spans 13 amino acids.

V is TRBV10-3 and J is TRBJ1-2, with D unresolved. There are 14 residues in the CDR3. V was cut by 3 bases and J by 0 bases, with 8 bases left in between. CDR1 is ENHRY, CDR2 SYGVKD, per germline. CDR3 bases: TGTGCCATCAGTGACGAGGGAGCTAACTATGGCTACACCTTC. As protein: CAISDEGANYGYTF.

This sequence joins TRBV28 and TRBJ1-2; maybe TRBD1 (5 bases). CDR3 length equals 12 residues. The V gene's germline CDR1 is MDHEN and CDR2 SYDVKM. The V end lost 6 bases, the J end lost 7 bases, and 12 bases lay between the germline ends. The CDR3 region is CASRMTVSGYTF. The DNA for the CDR3 is TGTGCCAGCAGAATGACAGTTAGTGGCTACACCTTC.

This clonotype has more than one count but fewer than ten. V is TRBV6-2 or TRBV6-3 and J is TRBJ1-5; D is ambiguous. Germline values: CDR1 MNHEY, CDR2 SVGEGT. Trimming shortened V by 7 bases and J by 3 bases, and 7 bases separated the two germline ends. The CDR3 spans 12 residues. The CDR3 DNA reads as TGTGCCAGCACCTCTTCCAATCAGCCCCAGCATTTT. As protein: CASTSSNQPQHF.

On this clonotype itself: Germline is not matched at one junction end, which may reflect a read error. The chain uses TRBV7-2 and TRBJ2-3, with unresolved D. The CDR3 is 15 residues long. From germline, CDR1 is SGHTA and CDR2 FQGNSA. The CDR3 sequence is CAGSLTRYPTDTQYF. As DNA, the CDR3 is TGTGCCGGCAGCTTAACACGTTACCCCACAGATACGCAGTATTTT.

The sample holds a few counts of this clonotype. CDR3 sequence reads: CASSFGAGETDTQYF. For the CDR3, the DNA is TGTGCCAGCAGCTTTGGAGCGGGGGAAACAGATACGCAGTATTTT. This rearrangement joins TRBV13 to TRBJ2-3, with 8 bases aligning to TRBD2. Germline V CDR1 and CDR2: PRHDT, FYEKMQ (reference sequence). The CDR3 spans 15 residues. V was clipped by 3 bases and J by 3 bases; unmatched bases: 5.

This clonotype was found many times. J is TRBJ2-1 and V is TRBV5-1; no firm D call. The CDR3 is 13 amino acids. The germline V gene encodes CDR1 SGHRS and CDR2 YFSETQ. V shed 0 bases and J shed 10 bases, with 11 bases lying between them. CDR3 DNA: TGCGCCAGCAGCTTGGCCGTTGTGGGGGAGCAGTTCTTC. Its protein is CASSLAVVGEQFF.

The chain links TRBV11-2 to TRBJ2-6, with D perhaps matching TRBD2 (6 bases). The CDR3 covers 16 residues. V lost 0 bases and J lost 2, with 8 bases in between. Per the germline V gene, CDR1 is SGHAT and CDR2 is FQNNGV. CDR3 nucleotide sequence: TGTGCCAGCAGCTTAGAAGGGAGGCCTGGGGCCAACGTCCTGACTTTC. Amino acid sequence: CASSLEGRPGANVLTF.

The chain has TRBV3-1 and TRBJ1-4; perhaps TRBD1 as D (6 bases). The CDR3 is made up of 13 amino acids. CDR1 and CDR2 (germline): LGHDT, YNNKEL (reference sequence). The V gene lost 6 bases and the J gene lost 11 bases, with 16 bases spanning the gap. The DNA for the CDR3 is TGTGCCAGCAGGCGTTTGACAGGAGGGAAACTGTTTTTT. Translation: CASRRLTGGKLFF.

A few counts support this clonotype. One junction end does not reproduce the germline sequence, and a read error may be involved. CDR3 sequence: CASSLGRGDLNEQFF. The DNA of the CDR3 is TGTGCTAGCAGCTTAGGCAGGGGAGATTTGAATGAGCAGTTCTTC. The genes are TRBV7-7 and TRBJ2-1, with a tentative D call TRBD1 (6 bases). CDR1 is SSHAT, CDR2 FNYEAQ, per germline (reference sequence). The CDR3 is 15 amino acids.

This clonotype was seen only a few times. The chain is built from TRBV5-1 and TRBJ2-7; D remains unclear. The CDR3 is 13 amino acids. Deletions cut 4 bases from V and 1 base from J, with 9 bases between. CDR1 and CDR2 from the germline V gene are SGHRS and YFSETQ. The CDR3 coding sequence is TGCGCCAGCAGCACGACCGAGTCCTACGAGCAGTACTTC. Its protein is CASSTTESYEQYF.

V usage is TRBV20-1 and J usage is TRBJ2-7, with D perhaps given as TRBD1 or TRBD2 (5 bases each). The germline V gene encodes CDR1 DFQATT and CDR2 SNEGSKA (reference sequence). V dropped 2 bases and J dropped 6 bases, with 14 bases sitting between them. The CDR3 is made up of 13 amino acids. The CDR3 region has the DNA TGCAGTGCTAGATCCGGGACCGACCGCGAGCAGTACTTC. It specifies CSARSGTDREQYF.

This clonotype turned up a few times. The genes are TRBV12-3 or TRBV12-4 and TRBJ2-5; 8 nucleotides align to TRBD2. The CDR3 consists of 15 residues. Unmatched junction bases numbered 10, after V lost 5 bases and J lost 5 bases. This chain's CDR3 is CASSAWETSAETQYF. Written as DNA, the CDR3 is TGTGCCAGCAGTGCTTGGGAGACTAGCGCTGAGACCCAGTACTTC.

The chain has TRBV16 and TRBJ1-5; no clear D. Trimming removed 5 bases from V and 9 bases from J, with 14 bases in between. Germline V CDR1 and CDR2: KGHSY, FQNENV. The CDR3 loop spans 13 amino acids. The CDR3 spells CASSETSQSPQHF. In nucleotides, the CDR3 is TGTGCCAGCAGCGAAACCTCCCAGTCGCCCCAGCATTTT.

J is TRBJ2-7 and V is TRBV7-3; the D is unclear. The CDR3 has 14 residues. Trimming removed 2 bases from V and 7 bases from J, with 15 bases in between. The germline V gene has CDR1 SGHTA and CDR2 FQGTGA. The CDR3 sequence: CASSLRSTYNEQYF. The CDR3 DNA is TGTGCCAGCAGCTTACGGTCCACCTACAATGAGCAGTACTTC.

The chain recombines TRBV6-2 or TRBV6-3 with TRBJ2-5; no reliable D call. This CDR3 spans 13 amino acids. Germline CDR1 is MNHEY and CDR2 is SVGEGT. The germline V and J ends were trimmed by 8 bases and 1 base, with 11 bases remaining between them. CDR3 in amino acids: CASALLTQETQYF. In DNA form, the CDR3 reads TGTGCCAGCGCCCTACTGACCCAAGAGACCCAGTACTTC.

This clonotype was seen more than once but under ten times. The rearrangement joins TRBV12-3 or TRBV12-4 to TRBJ2-2; no clear D. The CDR3 totals 12 residues. V shed 5 bases and J shed 7 bases, with 8 bases lying between them. The CDR3 coding sequence is TGTGCCAGCAGTCTAATGGGCGGGGAGCTGTTTTTT. Amino acid sequence: CASSLMGGELFF.

There are a few counts of this clonotype. The chain employs TRBV28 and TRBJ2-1; D gene uncertain. This CDR3 has 11 residues. Germline values: CDR1 MDHEN, CDR2 SYDVKM. V was pared by 3 bases and J by 8 bases, with 5 bases between. In nucleotides, the CDR3 is TGTGCCAGCAGTTTCACGGATGAGCAGTTCTTC. Amino acid sequence: CASSFTDEQFF.